The 26 T cell receptor beta chains below all came from one sample that was sequenced in a study of neurological immune-mediated disorders. TCRdb reanalysed the 5' RACE reads using MiXCR and keeps one entry per CDR3 protein. The data contain about 31,000 distinct CDR3 sequences, 15% to 20% of them singletons. Time point of the sample: technical triplicate 3. Sequencing was performed on CD4+ T cells from blood. The origin of the receptors is a female donor with HTLV-1-associated myelopathy (HAM/TSP).

Comments on this clonotype: Sequence at one end of the junction differs from germline and may be a read error. V usage is TRBV5-1 and J usage is TRBJ2-7; TRBD1 matches 8 bases. The CDR3 contains 15 residues. Germline V CDR1 and CDR2: SGHRS, YFSETQ. The CDR3 spells CASRVWGQAIYEQYF. CDR3 coding DNA: TGTGCCAGCAGAGTATGGGGACAGGCGATCTACGAGCAGTACTTC.

In this sample, this clonotype turned up many times. This sequence joins TRBV20-1 and TRBJ2-1, with a weak D call TRBD2 (7 bases). In germline, CDR1 is DFQATT, CDR2 SNEGSKA (reference sequence). This CDR3 is 15 amino acids long. Trimming removed 1 base at V and 9 bases at J, with 19 bases between. The CDR3 nucleotides read TGCAGTGCTAGAGCCCCGATTGGGGGGGCCAGTGAGCAGTTCTTC. This encodes CSARAPIGGASEQFF.

Judged by abundance, this clonotype is medium-sized. V and J are TRBV4-3 and TRBJ2-5; TRBD2 agrees at 10 bases. The CDR3 length is 15 residues. Losses at the gene ends were 3 bases for V and 5 bases for J; bases not matched to a gene: 6. From germline, CDR1 is LGHNA and CDR2 YSLEER. The CDR3 DNA is TGCGCCAGCAGCCAGAGCGGGGGGGCCGCGGAGACCCAGTACTTC. Protein sequence: CASSQSGGAAETQYF.

This clonotype was seen repeatedly, ten times or more. This chain uses TRBV7-2 with TRBJ2-7; 10 positions agree with TRBD2. Germline V gene data show CDR1 as SGHTA and CDR2 as FQGNSA. J gave up 6 bases and V 1 base, and 9 bases lay outside the gene matches. This CDR3 region has 16 residues. CDR3 protein: CASSLGGSGGVAEQYF. The CDR3 coding sequence is TGTGCCAGCAGCTTAGGGGGGAGCGGGGGGGTGGCCGAGCAGTACTTC.

This clonotype was counted many times. The chain has TRBV28 and TRBJ2-7, with D perhaps assigned TRBD1 or TRBD2 (6 bases each). This CDR3 is built from 15 residues. Between the trimmed V and J ends, which lost 2 bases and 0 bases, there was a span of 11 bases. Germline V gene sequence: CDR1 MDHEN, CDR2 SYDVKM. The DNA of the CDR3 is TGTGCCAGCAGTTTAAGGGGGGCCAGCTCCTACGAGCAGTACTTC. It codes for CASSLRGASSYEQYF.

This clonotype appeared many times. The chain joins TRBV20-1 to TRBJ2-7, with D possibly called TRBD1 or TRBD2 (5 bases each). Trimming shortened V by 6 bases and J by 6 bases, and 24 bases separated the two germline ends. CDR1 and CDR2 from the germline V gene are DFQATT and SNEGSKA (reference sequence). CDR3 length: 15 residues. This chain's CDR3 is CSATPGTPSVAEQYF. For the CDR3, the DNA is TGCAGTGCCACTCCGGGGACCCCCTCGGTAGCCGAGCAGTACTTC.

This rearrangement joins TRBV30 to TRBJ1-2, with D tentatively TRBD1 (6 bases). This CDR3 has 12 residues. The germline V gene has CDR1 GTSNPN and CDR2 SVGIG (reference sequence). V was trimmed by 5 bases and J by 4 bases, leaving 11 bases between them. In DNA, the CDR3 is TGTGCCTGGTCGGGGACAAGCTATGGCTACACCTTC. As protein: CAWSGTSYGYTF.

Points on this clonotype: Relative to the germline gene, one junction end is altered; a read error may explain this. The genes are TRBV20-1 and TRBJ2-6; D is unresolved. CDR1 DFQATT and CDR2 SNEGSKA come from the germline V gene (reference sequence). This CDR3 has 16 amino acids. The CDR3 DNA follows: TGCAGTGCTAGAACTATGTCCTACTCTGGGGACAACGTCCTGACTTTC. It codes for CSARTMSYSGDNVLTF.

This clonotype was detected ten times or more. The chain carries TRBV7-2 and TRBJ2-3; tentatively, D is TRBD2 (5 bases). Trimming removed 5 bases at V and 2 bases at J, with 17 bases between. The CDR3 has 16 amino acids. The germline gives CDR1 SGHTA, CDR2 FQGNSA. The CDR3 bases are TGTGCCAGCAGCCCGTCCAGCGGAGACGTCACAGATACGCAGTATTTT. Its translation is CASSPSSGDVTDTQYF.

This clonotype was seen at least ten times. This may arise from a read error, as a much more abundant clone is one base away. The chain links TRBV20-1 to TRBJ2-6; D is perhaps TRBD1 or TRBD2 (6 bases each). Looked up from germline, CDR1 is DFQATT and CDR2 is SNEGSKA (reference sequence). The CDR3 spans 16 residues. With 3 bases removed from V and 4 bases from J, the gap between germline ends came to 16 bases. CDR3 amino acids: CSASMGGLGGANVLTF. The DNA of the CDR3 is TGCAGTGCTAGTATGGGGGGCTTAGGAGGGGCCAACGTCCTGACTTTC.

This clonotype has ten or more counts. The chain uses TRBV6-2 or TRBV6-3 and TRBJ2-3, with 13 bases that match TRBD2. Germline CDR1 and CDR2: MNHEY and SVGEGT. With 0 bases clipped from V and 10 bases from J, the junction kept 13 bases outside the gene matches. The CDR3 length is 18 residues. The CDR3, as DNA: TGTGCCAGCAGTTACTCGACTAGCGGGGGGCCAAGGGACCTACCGCAGTATTTT. Its translation is CASSYSTSGGPRDLPQYF.

There are a few counts of this clonotype. The rearrangement uses TRBV7-2 and TRBJ1-6, with D uncertain. There are 17 residues in the CDR3. The V end lost 4 bases, the J end lost 2 bases, and 15 bases lay between the germline ends. Germline-derived CDR1 and CDR2 are SGHTA and FQGNSA. DNA of the CDR3: TGTGCCAGCAGCTGGACGTCCGGGGTCACCTATAATTCACCCCTCCACTTT. It yields the protein CASSWTSGVTYNSPLHF.

At least ten counts were recorded for this clonotype. The chain combines TRBV6-1 with TRBJ1-4; 9 nucleotides line up with TRBD1. With 2 bases clipped from V and 8 bases from J, the junction kept 3 bases outside the gene matches. In germline, CDR1 is MNHNS, CDR2 SASEGT. The CDR3 has 14 amino acids. The CDR3 is CASSEIGTGEKLFF. The DNA for the CDR3 is TGTGCCAGCAGTGAAATTGGGACAGGGGAAAAACTGTTTTTT.

This clonotype was recorded many times. The V call is TRBV27, the J call TRBJ2-3; the match to TRBD1 covers 9 bases. This CDR3 comprises 14 residues. Looked up from germline, CDR1 is MNHEY and CDR2 is SMNVEV (reference sequence). Trimming cost V 6 bases and J 3 bases; bases outside gene matches: 4. CDR3 region: CASSPGQGTDTQYF. CDR3 coding DNA: TGTGCCAGCAGCCCCGGACAGGGGACAGATACGCAGTATTTT.

This clonotype was counted many times. The chain links TRBV7-3 to TRBJ2-4; 12 bases are shared with TRBD2. Germline V gene sequence: CDR1 SGHTA, CDR2 FQGTGA. This CDR3 spans 15 amino acids. Trimming cost V 7 bases and J 10 bases; bases outside gene matches: 11. The CDR3 loop is CASNILAGGRDIQYF. Written as DNA, the CDR3 is TGTGCCAGCAACATACTAGCGGGAGGCAGGGATATTCAGTACTTC.

This clonotype was counted ten times or more. This sequence joins TRBV7-2 and TRBJ2-7; D uncertain. Germline CDR1 reads SGHTA; CDR2 reads FQGNSA. CDR3 length equals 14 residues. Trimming shortened V by 5 bases and J by 6 bases, and 17 bases separated the two germline ends. The CDR3 spells CASSPQISLLEQYF. CDR3 nucleotide sequence: TGTGCCAGCAGCCCGCAAATATCCCTTCTCGAGCAGTACTTC. Looking up the rest from reference TRBV7-2 and TRBJ2-7 gives the full variable domain: GAGVSQSPSNKVTEKGKDVELRCDPISGHTALYWYRQSLGQGLEFLIYFQGNSAPDKSGLPSDRFSAERTGGSVSTLTIQRTQQEDSAVYLCASSPQISLLEQYFGPGTRLTVT.

This clonotype was picked up many times. The chain recombines TRBV3-1 with TRBJ2-7, with a possible D match to TRBD1 (7 bases). The CDR3 loop spans 17 amino acids. V shed 1 base and J shed 4 bases, with 20 bases lying between them. Per the germline V gene, CDR1 is LGHDT and CDR2 is YNNKEL (reference sequence). The CDR3 nucleotides read TGTGCCAGCAGCCAAGTTCTCAGACAGGGAGGAAATTACGAGCAGTACTTC. It specifies CASSQVLRQGGNYEQYF.

This clonotype was recorded at least ten times. V gene TRBV20-1 combines with J gene TRBJ2-5; D possibly corresponds to TRBD1 (7 bases). The ends were cut back, 3 bases at V and 3 bases at J, with 14 bases in the middle. CDR1 is DFQATT, CDR2 SNEGSKA, per germline (reference sequence). The length of the CDR3 is 14 residues. CDR3 in DNA: TGCAGTGCTAGGGAGGGGGCGAGGAAAGAGACCCAGTACTTC. This sequence encodes CSAREGARKETQYF.

This clonotype was seen repeatedly, ten times or more. V and J are TRBV7-9 and TRBJ2-5; 8 positions agree with TRBD1. After removal of 5 bases from V and 5 bases from J, the junction contained 7 bases not matched to a gene. Germline V gene sequence: CDR1 SEHNR, CDR2 FQNEAQ (reference sequence). The CDR3 spans 14 residues. CDR3 coding DNA: TGTGCCAGCAGCCCGGGGACAGGCCGGGAGACCCAGTACTTC. It is translated as CASSPGTGRETQYF.

This clonotype has ten or more counts. CDR3 coding DNA: TGTGCCAGCAGCTTGAGGTACACCTACGAGCAGTACTTC. Protein: CASSLRYTYEQYF. The chain joins TRBV5-7 to TRBJ2-7; no reliable D call. TRBV5-7 is known as an ORF, though its function is uncertain. The length of the CDR3 is 13 residues. V lost 1 base and J lost 2, with 7 bases in between.

This clonotype was picked up many times. The chain carries TRBV21-1 and TRBJ2-3; TRBD2 was called by the table and not checked on the DNA. TRBV21-1 is a pseudogene locus. CDR3 size: 15 residues. The CDR3 bases are TGTGCCAGCAGCATTAGCGGGAGAGGGACAGATACGCAGTATTTT. This codes for CASSISGRGTDTQYF.

The V gene is TRBV20-1, the J gene TRBJ2-7; 9 nucleotides align to TRBD2. V was pared by 6 bases and J by 5 bases, with 2 bases of the junction left unmatched. The CDR3 runs to 11 residues. Germline CDR1 is DFQATT and CDR2 is SNEGSKA (reference sequence). This chain's CDR3 is CSARGGNEQYF. The CDR3 nucleotides read TGCAGTGCGCGGGGGGGCAACGAGCAGTACTTC.

The genes are TRBV5-1 and TRBJ2-7; 14 bases align to TRBD2. Trimming cost V 1 base and J 2 bases; bases outside gene matches: 5. From germline, CDR1 is SGHRS and CDR2 YFSETQ. The CDR3 length is 17 residues. CDR3 region: CASSLWTSGGTAYEQYF. The CDR3 coding sequence is TGCGCCAGCAGCTTGTGGACTAGCGGGGGGACCGCCTACGAGCAGTACTTC.

This clonotype has only a few counts. The DNA is omitted, as the CDR3 cannot be located on it reliably, and the CDR3 follows TCRdb's listing. The V gene is TRBV7-2, the J gene TRBJ1-2; the listed D gene, TRBD1, was not tested against the DNA. The CDR3 is 19 residues long, ends included. The germline gives CDR1 SGHTA, CDR2 FQGNSA. CDR3 residues: CASSFYICSALNRDYGYTF.

This clonotype was seen at least ten times. The V call is TRBV14, the J call TRBJ2-1; D is perhaps TRBD1 (6 bases). Germline lookup yields CDR1 SGHDN and CDR2 FVKESK. This CDR3 region has 14 residues. The ends were cut back, 5 bases at V and 5 bases at J, with 13 bases in the middle. The CDR3 sequence is CASSAGVRDNEQFF. In DNA form, the CDR3 reads TGTGCCAGCAGCGCAGGGGTTCGAGACAATGAGCAGTTCTTC.

The sample holds many counts of this clonotype. The V call is TRBV28, the J call TRBJ2-1; D might be TRBD1 (6 bases). V lost 4 bases, J lost 0 bases, and 28 bases lay in between. The CDR3 covers 21 residues. CDR1 is MDHEN, CDR2 SYDVKM, per germline. CDR3 in DNA: TGTGCCAGCAGTTCCCCGCCGTTTTGGAACAGGGAAAGGGACTCCTACAATGAGCAGTTCTTC. It yields the protein CASSSPPFWNRERDSYNEQFF.